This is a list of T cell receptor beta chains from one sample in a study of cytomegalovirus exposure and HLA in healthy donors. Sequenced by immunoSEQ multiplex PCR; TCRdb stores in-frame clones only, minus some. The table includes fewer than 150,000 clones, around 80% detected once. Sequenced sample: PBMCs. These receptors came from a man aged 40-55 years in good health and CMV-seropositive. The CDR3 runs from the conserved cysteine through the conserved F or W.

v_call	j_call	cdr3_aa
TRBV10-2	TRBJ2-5	CASSATQGQETQYF
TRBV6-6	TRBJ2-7	CASSFIRDYEQYF
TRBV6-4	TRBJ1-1	CASSSGWNTEAFF
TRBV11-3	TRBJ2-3	CASSNALGLAGTDTQYF
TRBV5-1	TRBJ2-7	CASSRLGTGADSYEQYF
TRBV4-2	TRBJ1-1	CASSHDRNTNTEAFF
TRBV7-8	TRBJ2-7	CASSFPTDRGGEQYF
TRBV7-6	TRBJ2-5	CASSLAGDGETQYF
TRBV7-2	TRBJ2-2	CASTLSGGGRELFF
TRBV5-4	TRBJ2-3	CASSFGQAGGTDTQYF
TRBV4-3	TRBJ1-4	CASSQGQHNEKLFF
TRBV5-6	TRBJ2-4	CASSFGDWAKNIQYF
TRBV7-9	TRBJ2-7	CASRAGTENEQYF
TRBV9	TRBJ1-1	CASSPRGALLF
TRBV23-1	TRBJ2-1	CASRTGEQFF
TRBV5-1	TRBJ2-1	CASRGLTSSYNEQFF
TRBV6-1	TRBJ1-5	CASSGGQGVQPQHF
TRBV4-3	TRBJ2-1	CASSQGTGSYNEQFF
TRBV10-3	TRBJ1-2	CAMQGDLDYGYTF
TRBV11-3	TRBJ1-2	CASSLEADLGYTF
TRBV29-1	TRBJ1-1	CSVVDTGQGVHTEAFF
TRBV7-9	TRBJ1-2	CASSFGEGGLYGYTF
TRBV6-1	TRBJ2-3	CASSWSSGRTDTQYF
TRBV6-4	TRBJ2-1	CASSDLLAGFINEQFF
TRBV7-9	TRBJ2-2	CASSFVRGRTGELFF
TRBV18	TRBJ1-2	CASSSTGIYGYTF
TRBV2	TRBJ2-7	CASSGEGGGLRSSYEQYF
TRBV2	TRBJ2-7	CASGKDRLSYEQYF
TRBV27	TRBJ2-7	CASKWTSGIYEQYF
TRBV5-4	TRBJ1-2	CASSGVNYGYTF
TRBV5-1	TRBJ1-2	CASSPTGNYGYTF
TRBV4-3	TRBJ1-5	CASSQEWQNNQPQHF
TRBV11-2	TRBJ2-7	CASSPGGMDEQYF
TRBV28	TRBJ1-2	CASRRIDRLHYGYTF
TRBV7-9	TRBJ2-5	CASSVQGGVGGQETQYF
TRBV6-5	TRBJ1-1	CASYRGKNTEAFF
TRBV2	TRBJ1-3	CASSRTGGNTIYF
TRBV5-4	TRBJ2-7	CASSLGGLAGVEEQYF
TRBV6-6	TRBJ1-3	CASSWGTAGNTIYF
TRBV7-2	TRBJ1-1	CASSFSGLEAFF
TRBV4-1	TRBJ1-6	CASSQDWRSSYNSPLHF
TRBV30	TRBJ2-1	CAWSVATFRTGTGEQFF
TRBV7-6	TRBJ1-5	CASSAIGSNQPQHF
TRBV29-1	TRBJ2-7	CSVKGGRPYEQYF
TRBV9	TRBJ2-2	CASSVWGAGGPSIGELFF
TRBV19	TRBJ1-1	CASSILGTGGPGAFF
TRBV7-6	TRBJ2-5	CASSSGLVRETQYF
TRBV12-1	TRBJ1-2	CASSFVLSCSIGYGYTF
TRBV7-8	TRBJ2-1	CASSLVSSGFSYNEQFF
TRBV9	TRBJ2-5	CASSVATGGGQETQYF
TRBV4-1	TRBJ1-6	CASSQWDNYNSPLHF
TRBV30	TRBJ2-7	CAWGAEVRYEQYF